Each of the 19 T cell receptor beta chains below was sequenced from the same sample in a study of T-cell reconstitution after alpha-beta-depleted transplantation in children. Preparing the TCRbeta library involved the use of unique molecular identifiers. TCRdb re-derived calls from the PCR reads in MiXCR, one entry per CDR3 protein. This sample has 450,000 to 600,000 distinct CDR3 sequences; roughly a tenth occur once, and the top ten carry about 2%. Sequencing used PBMCs, obtained before TCRalphabeta/CD19-depleted stem cell transplant. The receptors derive from a child between 2 and 9 years old with inherited bone marrow failure, due to receive a stem cell transplant.

The J gene is TRBJ2-7, the V gene TRBV5-6; weak D call: TRBD2 (6 bases). CDR1 and CDR2 (germline): SGHDT, YYEEEE. The CDR3 extends over 15 amino acids. Trimming took 0 bases from V and 6 from J, leaving 16 bases between them. As DNA, the CDR3 is TGTGCCAGCAGCTTGGCCCACCGGGGGATTGGCGAGCAGTACTTC. It is translated as CASSLAHRGIGEQYF.

Ten or more counts support this clonotype. The chain couples TRBV7-9 to TRBJ2-7; 8 nucleotides match TRBD2. J gave up 3 bases and V 0 bases, and 10 bases lay outside the gene matches. Germline lookup yields CDR1 SEHNR and CDR2 FQNEAQ (reference sequence). This CDR3 region has 17 residues. This CDR3 reads CASSLARSSGRLYEQYF. As DNA, the CDR3 is TGTGCCAGCAGCTTAGCGCGGTCTAGCGGGCGACTCTACGAGCAGTACTTC.

V is TRBV6-2 or TRBV6-3 and J is TRBJ2-1, with D unclear. This CDR3 comprises 13 residues. Germline CDR1 MNHEY, CDR2 SVGEGT. Deletions cut 7 bases from V and 0 bases from J, with 7 bases between. The CDR3: CASTQDSYNEQFF. The CDR3, as DNA: TGTGCCAGCACCCAGGACTCCTACAATGAGCAGTTCTTC.

This clonotype was seen many times. The J gene is TRBJ1-1, the V gene TRBV20-1; no definite D call. Germline V gives CDR1 DFQATT, CDR2 SNEGSKA (reference sequence). The V gene lost 3 bases and the J gene lost 3 bases, with 11 bases spanning the gap. This CDR3 spans 13 amino acids. CDR3 in amino acids: CSAREGRDTEAFF. The CDR3 DNA sequence: TGCAGTGCTAGGGAAGGGCGGGACACTGAAGCTTTCTTT.

This clonotype was seen ten or more times. This chain uses TRBV9 with TRBJ2-3, with D possibly being TRBD1 (7 bases). There are 18 residues in the CDR3. Trimming removed 0 bases at V and 2 bases at J, with 19 bases between. Germline assignment: CDR1 SGDLS and CDR2 YYNGEE. Written as DNA, the CDR3 is TGTGCCAGCAGCGTAGGTCGGGCAGGGGGGATATACACAGATACGCAGTATTTT. Residues: CASSVGRAGGIYTDTQYF.

This clonotype came up many times. The chain is built from TRBV7-2 and TRBJ2-1; 9 bases are a match to TRBD2. From germline, CDR1 is SGHTA and CDR2 FQGNSA. The CDR3 spans 15 residues. V lost 5 bases and J lost 5; bases outside the gene matches: 7. CDR3 loop: CASSPRTSAHNEQFF. The CDR3 DNA reads as TGTGCCAGCAGCCCTCGGACTAGCGCCCACAATGAGCAGTTCTTC.

Points on this clonotype: This may be a read error, as it is one base from a much larger clone. The chain links TRBV30 to TRBJ1-1; TRBD1 matches at 7 bases. In germline, CDR1 is GTSNPN, CDR2 SVGIG (reference sequence). V lost 3 bases and J lost 4; bases outside the gene matches: 8. The CDR3 runs to 14 residues. DNA of the CDR3: TGTGCCTGGAGCTCACCGGACAGGAGCACTGAAGCTTTCTTT. This codes for CAWSSPDRSTEAFF.

This clonotype has ten or more counts. This chain uses TRBV10-3 with TRBJ2-7; 10 nucleotides line up with TRBD1. The germline V gene has CDR1 ENHRY and CDR2 SYGVKD. The V segment lost 2 bases and the J segment 2 bases; nucleotides outside the gene matches: 3. The CDR3 is 15 residues long. The CDR3 DNA sequence: TGTGCCATCAGTGAGCGGGACAGGGGCGCCTACGAGCAGTACTTC. Translating gives CAISERDRGAYEQYF.

This clonotype occurred many times. This rearrangement joins TRBV27 to TRBJ1-1; D is undetermined. CDR1 and CDR2 (germline): MNHEY, SMNVEV (reference sequence). V was pared by 6 bases and J by 4 bases, with 9 bases between. This CDR3 region has 12 residues. The CDR3 loop reads CASRDRSTEAFF. The CDR3 DNA reads TGTGCCAGCAGGGATCGTTCCACTGAAGCTTTCTTT.

This clonotype has at least ten counts. The V and J genes are TRBV29-1 and TRBJ2-7, with no clear D. In germline, CDR1 is SQVTM, CDR2 ANQGSEA. V was shortened by 6 bases and J by 6 bases, with 12 bases between the two germline ends. The CDR3 extends over 11 amino acids. As DNA, the CDR3 is TGCAGCGTCCATGTCCCGGGCGAGCAGTACTTC. It yields the protein CSVHVPGEQYF.

The chain uses TRBV28 and TRBJ2-1; 13 positions match TRBD2. The CDR3 sequence is 16 residues long. The germline V gene encodes CDR1 MDHEN and CDR2 SYDVKM. Unmatched junction bases numbered 8, after V lost 8 bases and J lost 4 bases. CDR3 in amino acids: CASATPGLAGYNEQFF. The CDR3, as DNA: TGTGCCAGCGCGACCCCGGGACTAGCGGGATACAATGAGCAGTTCTTC.

This clonotype has a count of ten or more. The V and J genes are TRBV7-9 and TRBJ2-1; weak D call: TRBD2 (6 bases). The germline V gene has CDR1 SEHNR and CDR2 FQNEAQ (reference sequence). The V gene lost 5 bases and the J gene lost 6 bases, with 14 bases spanning the gap. This CDR3 region has 14 residues. Here the CDR3 reads CASSPGLAINEQFF. The CDR3 DNA reads TGTGCCAGCAGCCCGGGACTGGCTATCAATGAGCAGTTCTTC.

As for this clonotype: The junction does not match germline at one end; this may be a read error. The chain joins TRBV28 to TRBJ1-3, with 7 bases lining up with TRBD1. CDR1 and CDR2 from the germline V gene are MDHEN and SYDVKM. The CDR3 loop spans 18 amino acids. The CDR3 protein is CAGRGTGVPAAPGNTIYF. CDR3 nucleotide sequence: TGTGCCGGCAGGGGGACGGGGGTCCCCGCCGCCCCTGGAAACACCATATATTTT. Looking up the rest from reference TRBV28 and TRBJ1-3 gives the full variable domain: DVKVTQSSRYLVKRTGEKVFLECVQDMDHENMFWYRQDPGLGLRLIYFSYDVKMKEKGDIPEGYSVSREKKERFSLILESASTNQTSMYLCAGRGTGVPAAPGNTIYFGEGSWLTVV.

In its sample, this clonotype was seen a few times. The V gene is TRBV27, the J gene TRBJ2-7, with D unclear. V lost 3 bases and J lost 1, with 25 bases in between. The CDR3 spans 19 residues. CDR1 is MNHEY, CDR2 SMNVEV, per germline (reference sequence). CDR3 residues: CASSFSRVGVGYMSYEQYF. CDR3 DNA: TGTGCCAGCAGTTTTTCCCGAGTAGGAGTCGGGTACATGTCCTACGAGCAGTACTTC.

There are many counts of this clonotype. The V gene is TRBV9, the J gene TRBJ2-1, with TRBD1 matching 9 bases. Germline CDR1 and CDR2: SGDLS and YYNGEE. Trimming cost V 2 bases and J 3 bases; bases outside gene matches: 3. CDR3 length: 15 residues. Here the CDR3 reads CASSVTGGDYNEQFF. CDR3 nucleotides: TGTGCCAGCAGCGTGACAGGGGGGGACTACAATGAGCAGTTCTTC.

In its sample, this clonotype was seen many times. This chain uses TRBV1 with TRBJ1-1; the tabulated D call, TRBD1, remains unverified against the DNA. TRBV1 is assigned pseudogene status. The CDR3 spans 15 residues. The CDR3 is CTSSQEKGGRAEAFF. The CDR3 nucleotides are TGCACCAGCAGCCAAGAAAAGGGGGGGCGCGCTGAAGCTTTCTTT.

This clonotype showed up just a few times. V gene TRBV7-2 combines with J gene TRBJ2-4, with 14 bases lining up with TRBD2. Germline CDR1 reads SGHTA; CDR2 reads FQGNSA. The CDR3 totals 17 residues. Trimming removed 5 bases from V and 3 bases from J; junction bases left unmatched: 6. This CDR3 is CASSPKTSGRGKNIQYF. The DNA of the CDR3 is TGTGCCAGCAGCCCGAAGACTAGCGGGAGGGGCAAAAACATTCAGTACTTC.

Ten or more counts support this clonotype. The chain has TRBV27 and TRBJ2-7; 7 nucleotides align to TRBD1. Trimming at V came to 6 bases and at J to 6 bases, leaving 8 bases not matched to a gene. CDR3 size: 13 residues. Germline V CDR1 and CDR2: MNHEY, SMNVEV (reference sequence). CDR3 region: CASSRDRESEQYF. For the CDR3, the DNA is TGTGCCAGCAGCAGAGACAGGGAGAGCGAGCAGTACTTC.

The chain couples TRBV11-2 to TRBJ2-6, with unresolved D. CDR1 SGHAT and CDR2 FQNNGV come from the germline V gene. The germline V and J ends were trimmed by 0 bases and 1 base, with 13 bases remaining between them. The CDR3 is 18 amino acids. The CDR3 nucleotides are TGTGCCAGCAGCTTAGAGTTTGGGGTTTATTCTGGGGCCAACGTCCTGACTTTC. Translating gives CASSLEFGVYSGANVLTF.